The rows below give T cell receptor beta chains drawn from one sample of a study of CD8 T cells in Susac syndrome. TCRdb reanalysed the immunoSEQ multiplex PCR reads using MiXCR and keeps one entry per CDR3 protein. This sample yields roughly 400,000 distinct CDR3 sequences, of which about 85% are seen a single time; approximately 0.11% belongs to the top ten. The sample comprised CD8+ T cells from PBMCs. The receptor set was obtained from a human donor with multiple sclerosis. Each CDR3 is given with its conserved first and last residue. The D gene is left open where the match is weak. Only some rows state a clone size, as once, few, many or a class for expanded clones.

abundance	v_gene	j_gene	d_gene	len	CDR3aa	CDR3nt
-	TRBV5-1	TRBJ1-2	TRBD1	16	CASSADWPTGGDGYTF	TGCGCCAGCAGCGCGGATTGGCCGACAGGGGGCGATGGCTACACCTTC
-	TRBV19	TRBJ2-1	-	15	CASSIAGTTHNEQFF	TGTGCCAGTAGTATAGCGGGGACCACCCACAATGAGCAGTTCTTC
-	TRBV6-1	TRBJ2-5	TRBD2	15	CASTYTGTRQETQYF	TGTGCCAGCACCTACACCGGGACTAGACAAGAGACCCAGTACTTC
-	TRBV29-1	TRBJ2-7	-	13	CSVVPGHHYEQYF	TGCAGCGTTGTCCCGGGACACCACTACGAGCAGTACTTC
-	TRBV7-6	TRBJ2-5	TRBD2	18	CASSLPAGLAGLWETQYF	TGTGCCAGCAGCTTACCAGCGGGACTAGCGGGACTTTGGGAGACCCAGTACTTC
few	TRBV3-1	TRBJ2-7	TRBD2	15	CASSQDPTSGVEQYF	TGTGCCAGCAGCCAAGATCCGACTAGCGGGGTCGAGCAGTACTTC
-	TRBV3-1	TRBJ1-2	TRBD1	15	CASSPRDRAIYGYTF	TGTGCCAGCAGCCCCCGGGACAGGGCTATCTATGGCTACACCTTC
-	TRBV27	TRBJ2-7	TRBD1	14	CASSRGTGGVEQYF	TGTGCCAGCAGTAGAGGGACAGGGGGCGTCGAGCAGTACTTC
-	TRBV30	TRBJ1-2	-	16	CAWSPPGRVYNYGYTF	TGTGCCTGGAGTCCCCCTGGCAGGGTCTATAACTATGGCTACACCTTC
once	TRBV20-1	TRBJ2-1	TRBD1	14	CSASRTGGLDEQFF	TGCAGTGCTAGCCGGACAGGGGGCTTGGATGAGCAGTTCTTC